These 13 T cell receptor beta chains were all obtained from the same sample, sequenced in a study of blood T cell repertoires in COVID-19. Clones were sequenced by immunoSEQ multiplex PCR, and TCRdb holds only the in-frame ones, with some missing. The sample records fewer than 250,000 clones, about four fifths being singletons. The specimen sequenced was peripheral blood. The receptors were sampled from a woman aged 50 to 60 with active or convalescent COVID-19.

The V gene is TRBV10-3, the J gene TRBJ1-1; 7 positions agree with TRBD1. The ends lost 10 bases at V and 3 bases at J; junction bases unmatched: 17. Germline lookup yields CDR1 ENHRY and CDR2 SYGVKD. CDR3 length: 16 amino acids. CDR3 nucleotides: TGTGCCAGTAGTCGACAGGGCTTCCTTGGTGACACTGAAGCTTTCTTT. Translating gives CASSRQGFLGDTEAFF.

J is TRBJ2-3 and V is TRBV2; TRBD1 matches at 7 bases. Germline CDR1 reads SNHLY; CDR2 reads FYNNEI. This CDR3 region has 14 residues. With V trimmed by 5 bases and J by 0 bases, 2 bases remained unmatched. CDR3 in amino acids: CASSTGASTDTQYF. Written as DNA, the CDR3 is TGTGCCAGCAGTACAGGGGCTAGCACAGATACGCAGTATTTT. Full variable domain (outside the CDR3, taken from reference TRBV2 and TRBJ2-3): EPEVTQTPSHQVTQMGQEVILRCVPISNHLYFYWYRQILGQKVEFLVSFYNNEISEKSEIFDDQFSVERPDGSNFTLKIRSTKLEDSAMYFCASSTGASTDTQYFGPGTRLTVL.

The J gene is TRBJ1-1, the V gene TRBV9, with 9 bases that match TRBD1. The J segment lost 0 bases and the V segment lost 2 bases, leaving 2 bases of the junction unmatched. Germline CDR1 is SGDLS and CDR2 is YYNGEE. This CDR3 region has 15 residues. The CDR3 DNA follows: TGTGCCAGCAGCGTCGGGACAGGGATGAACACTGAAGCTTTCTTT. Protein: CASSVGTGMNTEAFF. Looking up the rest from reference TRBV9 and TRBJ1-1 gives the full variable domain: DSGVTQTPKHLITATGQRVTLRCSPRSGDLSVYWYQQSLDQGLQFLIQYYNGEERAKGNILERFSAQQFPDLHSELNLSSLELGDSALYFCASSVGTGMNTEAFFGQGTRLTVV.

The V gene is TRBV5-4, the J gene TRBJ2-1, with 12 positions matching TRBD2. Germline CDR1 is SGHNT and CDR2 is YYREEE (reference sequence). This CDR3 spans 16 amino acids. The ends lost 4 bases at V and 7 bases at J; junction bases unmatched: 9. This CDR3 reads CASSPGTSGPGNEQFF. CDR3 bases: TGTGCCAGCAGCCCCGGGACTAGCGGGCCCGGGAATGAGCAGTTCTTC.

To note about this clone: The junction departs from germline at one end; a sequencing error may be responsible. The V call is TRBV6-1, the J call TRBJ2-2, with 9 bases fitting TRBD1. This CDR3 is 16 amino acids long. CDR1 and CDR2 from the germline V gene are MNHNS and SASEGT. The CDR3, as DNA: TGTGCCAGCAGCGAAGATTCCGGGACAGGGCCCGGGGAGCTGTTTTTT. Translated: CASSEDSGTGPGELFF.

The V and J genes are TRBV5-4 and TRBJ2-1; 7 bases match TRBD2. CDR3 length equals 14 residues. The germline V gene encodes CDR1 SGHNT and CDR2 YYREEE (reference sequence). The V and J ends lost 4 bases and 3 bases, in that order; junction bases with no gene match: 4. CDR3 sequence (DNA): TGTGCCAGCAGCGTCGGGACTAACTACAATGAGCAGTTCTTC. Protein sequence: CASSVGTNYNEQFF.

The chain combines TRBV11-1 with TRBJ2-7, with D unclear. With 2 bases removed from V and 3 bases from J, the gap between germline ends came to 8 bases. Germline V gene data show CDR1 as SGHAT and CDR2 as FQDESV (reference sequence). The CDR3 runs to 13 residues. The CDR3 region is CASSLLSVYEQYV. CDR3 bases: TGTGCCAGCAGCTTATTGAGTGTCTACGAGCAGTACGTC.

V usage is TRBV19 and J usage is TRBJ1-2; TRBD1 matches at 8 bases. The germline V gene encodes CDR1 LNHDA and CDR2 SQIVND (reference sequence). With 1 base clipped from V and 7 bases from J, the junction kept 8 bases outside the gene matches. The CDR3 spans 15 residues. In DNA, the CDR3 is TGTGCCAGTAGTATAGGACGGACAGGGCTGCGTGGCTACACCTTC. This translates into CASSIGRTGLRGYTF.

CDR3 nucleotides: TGCAGCGTTGTCTACCCGGGCACAGATACGCAGTATTTT. Amino acid sequence: CSVVYPGTDTQYF. The V call is TRBV29-1, the J call TRBJ2-3, with unresolved D. Germline loops: CDR1 SQVTM, CDR2 ANQGSEA. This CDR3 has 13 residues. Deletions cut 4 bases from V and 1 base from J, with 9 bases between.

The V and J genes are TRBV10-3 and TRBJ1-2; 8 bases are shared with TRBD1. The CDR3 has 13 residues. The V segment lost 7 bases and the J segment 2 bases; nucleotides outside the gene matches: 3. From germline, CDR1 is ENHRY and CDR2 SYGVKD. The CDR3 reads CAITRDRNYGYTF. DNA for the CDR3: TGTGCCATCACCCGGGACAGGAACTATGGCTACACCTTC.

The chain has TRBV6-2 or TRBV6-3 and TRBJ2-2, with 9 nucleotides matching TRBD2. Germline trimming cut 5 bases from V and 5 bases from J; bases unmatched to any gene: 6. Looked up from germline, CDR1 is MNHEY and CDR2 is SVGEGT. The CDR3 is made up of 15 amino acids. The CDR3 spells CASSMLAGRTGELFF. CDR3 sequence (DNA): TGTGCCAGCAGTATGCTAGCGGGGAGGACCGGGGAGCTGTTTTTT.

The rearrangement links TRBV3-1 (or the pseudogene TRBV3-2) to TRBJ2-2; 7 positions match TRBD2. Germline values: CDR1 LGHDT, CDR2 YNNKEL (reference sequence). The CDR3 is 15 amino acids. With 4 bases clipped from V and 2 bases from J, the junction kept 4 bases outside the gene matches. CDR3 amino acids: CASSPTSPNTGELFF. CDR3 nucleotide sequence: TGTGCCAGCAGCCCGACTAGCCCTAACACCGGGGAGCTGTTTTTT.

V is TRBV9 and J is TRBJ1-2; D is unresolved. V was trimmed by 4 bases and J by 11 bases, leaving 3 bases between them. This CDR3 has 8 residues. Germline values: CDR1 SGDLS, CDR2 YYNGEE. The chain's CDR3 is CASSPYTF. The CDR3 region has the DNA TGTGCCAGCAGCCCATACACCTTC.